This T cell receptor beta chain came from a study of blood T cells in healthy people across ages. Regarding the study as a whole: The long-lived group displayed more naive CD4+ cells, plus higher diversity, than the aged donors did.

Turning to this clonotype: The antigen is unknown.

V was clipped by 5 bases and J by 8 bases; unmatched bases: 6. The germline gives CDR1 SGHTA, CDR2 FQGNSA. This CDR3 has 13 residues. With a J-beta primer mix and a sample-barcoded 5' primer, a second PCR ran about 6 to 11 cycles. Carrying 12 random nucleotides, a template-switch adaptor labeled each individual cDNA molecule. CDR3-containing paired-end reads numbering at least 2.5 million came from each sample. Using its own MiXCR run on the 5' RACE reads, TCRdb lists one record per CDR3 protein. The repertoire holds some 900,000 distinct CDR3 sequences, with around 48% as singletons. The clonotype originates from a man under 40 in good health. The chain is built from TRBV7-2 and TRBJ2-3, with TRBD1 matching over 8 bases. The sample comprised blood. DNA for the CDR3: TGTGCCAGCAGCCCGCACACAGGGGGTACGCAGTATTTT. This sequence encodes CASSPHTGGTQYF.